The T cell receptor (beta chain) described here comes from a study of blood T cell repertoires in COVID-19. Study in general: Acute and convalescent COVID-19 specimens originated in the United States, Italy and Spain. T cells, B-cell-depleted T cells, or PBMCs supplied cDNA or gDNA.

The authors' processing: The authors estimated nucleated cell counts from reference gene primer amplification. Clones were sequenced by immunoSEQ multiplex PCR, and TCRdb holds only the in-frame ones, with some missing. The DNA was the basis for D and trimming; V, J and clone size are from that table. The sample includes 55,000 to 75,000 clones, about four fifths of them seen just once. Germline V gives CDR1 MDHEN, CDR2 SYDVKM. V was shortened by 3 bases and J by 4 bases, with 18 bases between the two germline ends. This CDR3 region has 16 residues. The sequence was obtained from a man between 65 and 85 years old with acute or convalescent COVID-19. This rearrangement joins TRBV28 to TRBJ2-5; D is possibly TRBD1 (5 bases). The sequencing sample was made of peripheral blood. The chain's CDR3 is CASSLVRGWGIETQYF. The CDR3 DNA reads as TGTGCCAGCAGTTTGGTAAGGGGCTGGGGAATAGAGACCCAGTACTTC.